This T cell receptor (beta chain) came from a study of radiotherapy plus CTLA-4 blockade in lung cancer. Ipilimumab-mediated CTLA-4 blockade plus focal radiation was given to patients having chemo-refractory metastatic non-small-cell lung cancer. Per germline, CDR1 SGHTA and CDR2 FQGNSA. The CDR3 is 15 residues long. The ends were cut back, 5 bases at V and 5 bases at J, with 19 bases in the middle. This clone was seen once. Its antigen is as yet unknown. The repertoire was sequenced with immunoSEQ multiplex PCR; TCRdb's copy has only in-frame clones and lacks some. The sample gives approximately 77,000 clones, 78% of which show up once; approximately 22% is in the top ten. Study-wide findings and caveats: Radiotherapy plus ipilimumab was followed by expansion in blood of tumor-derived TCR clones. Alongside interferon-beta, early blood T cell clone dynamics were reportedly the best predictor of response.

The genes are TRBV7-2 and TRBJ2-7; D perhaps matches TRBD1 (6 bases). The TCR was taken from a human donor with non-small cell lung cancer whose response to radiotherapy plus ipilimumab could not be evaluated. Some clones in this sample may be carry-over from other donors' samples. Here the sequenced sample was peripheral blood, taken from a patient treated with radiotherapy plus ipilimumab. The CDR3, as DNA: TGTGCCAGCAGCCCTAGTACAGGGAATAGGGACGAGCAGTACTTC. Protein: CASSPSTGNRDEQYF.